A selection of T cell receptor beta chains follows, all from one sample in a study of read filtering for tumor transcriptome and immune sequencing. TCRdb called the reads again in MiXCR, with one record for every CDR3 protein. The sample contains roughly 68,000 distinct CDR3 sequences, more than 11% of which appear only once. Sequenced: a population of CD138-negative cells sorted from bone marrow. Receptors were obtained from a donor at least 40 years old with multiple myeloma. Both conserved end residues are part of each CDR3. D genes are given only for firm matches. Some rows have no size entry. The others give once, few or many, or a class for an expanded clone.

J gene,clone size,V gene,D gene,CDR3 DNA,CDR3 protein
TRBJ1-1,many,TRBV7-9,TRBD1,TGTGCCAGCAGCTTAGGGGGCTATAGGGGGCGACGGAACACTGAAGCTTTCTTT,CASSLGGYRGRRNTEAFF
TRBJ2-1,medium-sized,TRBV12-3/TRBV12-4,-,TGTGCCAGCAGTTTTCAGCGGCGCCTGTTCTTC,CASSFQRRLFF
TRBJ2-1,many,TRBV24-1,-,TGTGCCACCAGTGAAGCGACAGCAAGCTCCTACAATGAGCAGTTCTTC,CATSEATASSYNEQFF
TRBJ2-5,few,TRBV7-2,-,TGTGCCAGCAGCTCCTACCTCCAGACCCAGTACTTC,CASSSYLQTQYF
TRBJ2-7,many,TRBV4-3,-,TGCGCCAGCAGCCCCTACCTAGACTACGAGCAGTACTTC,CASSPYLDYEQYF
TRBJ1-2,-,TRBV6-5,TRBD1,TGTGCCAGCAGCTCGGACAGGGGTGATAGAAGCTACACCTTC,CASSSDRGDRSYTF
TRBJ2-3,-,TRBV7-7,-,TGTGCTAGCAGCTTAGCTCAGGGGAGAACAGATACGCAGTATTTT,CASSLAQGRTDTQYF
TRBJ2-7,many,TRBV30,TRBD2,TGTGCCTGGACTAGCGGGAGTTTCCACGAGCAGTACTTC,CAWTSGSFHEQYF
TRBJ2-7,few,TRBV5-6,-,TGTGCCAGCAGATTTCAACAGTACGAGCAGTACTTC,CASRFQQYEQYF
TRBJ1-5,few,TRBV7-6,-,TGTGCCAGCAGCCGATACGGGGGACACACAATCAATCAGCCCCAGCATTTT,CASSRYGGHTINQPQHF
TRBJ2-7,once,TRBV29-1,-,TGCAGCGTGTCTCTGGACGGTAGCTCCTACGAGCAGTACTTC,CSVSLDGSSYEQYF
TRBJ2-1,-,TRBV30,TRBD1,TGTGCCTGGAGTAGACGTGGGGACAGTGAGCAGTTCTTC,CAWSRRGDSEQFF
TRBJ2-1,many,TRBV2,TRBD2,TGTGCCAGCAAGAACCCTAGCGGGAACTCCTACAATGAGCAGTTCTTC,CASKNPSGNSYNEQFF
TRBJ2-2,many,TRBV29-1,-,TGCAGCGTTGCCGGGGCGAATAGGGCCGGGGAGCTGTTTTTT,CSVAGANRAGELFF
TRBJ2-2,many,TRBV5-6,-,TGTGCCAGCAGCTTTACAGTGAACACCGGGGAGCTGTTTTTT,CASSFTVNTGELFF
TRBJ1-2,many,TRBV20-1,-,TGCAGGGGGGGCAGACCTGGCGAAACCTTC,CRGGRPGETF
TRBJ1-5,many,TRBV5-1,-,TGCGCCAGCAGCTTGGGCGGGACCTCGGGACAGCCCCAGCATTTT,CASSLGGTSGQPQHF
TRBJ2-3,-,TRBV7-3,-,TGTGCCAGCGATTACGGGAGCGTGGCAGGTACGCAGTATTTT,CASDYGSVAGTQYF
TRBJ2-4,many,TRBV7-2,-,TGTGCCAGCAGCATACTAGTTTTCCTCCACAAAAACATTCAGTACTTC,CASSILVFLHKNIQYF
TRBJ1-2,many,TRBV20-1,TRBD1,TGCAGTGCTAGAGGGGGAGGAGGGGGCGCTGACTATGGCTACACCTTC,CSARGGGGGADYGYTF
TRBJ2-1,-,TRBV7-2,-,TGTGCCAGCAGCTTAGGTGGACTAAATGAGCAGTTCTTC,CASSLGGLNEQFF
TRBJ2-7,many,TRBV29-1,TRBD1,TGCAGCGTTGGCGGGACAGGGGGCGCCGAGCAGTACTTC,CSVGGTGGAEQYF
TRBJ2-1,-,TRBV20-1,-,TGCAGTGCCGACCGGGACTCTTTCAATGAGCAGTTCTTC,CSADRDSFNEQFF
TRBJ2-7,-,TRBV7-9,-,TGTGCCAGCAGCTTCCAGAGCTCCTACGAGCAGTACTTC,CASSFQSSYEQYF
TRBJ2-1,many,TRBV20-1,TRBD2,TGCAGTGCTAGACGGGGCGGGAGAAGTTACAATGAGCAGTTCTTC,CSARRGGRSYNEQFF
TRBJ2-1,many,TRBV25-1,-,TGTGCCAGCAGTGACGACCGGAGCAGAAGCAATGAGCAGTTCTTC,CASSDDRSRSNEQFF
TRBJ2-7,many,TRBV20-1,TRBD2,TGCAGTGCTAGAACCGCGGGGGTAGCGGGAGGAGGGTACGAGCAGTACTTC,CSARTAGVAGGGYEQYF
TRBJ2-5,many,TRBV6-5,-,TGTGCCAGCAGTTACACGGGCAGGGGTGGAGGTAACCAAGAGACCCAGTACTTC,CASSYTGRGGGNQETQYF
TRBJ1-1,many,TRBV2,-,TGTGCCAGCAGTGCGGCGGGGAACACTGAAGCTTTCTTT,CASSAAGNTEAFF
TRBJ1-5,many,TRBV12-3/TRBV12-4,-,TGTGCCAGCAGTCAACTAGGGGGGAGCAATCAGCCCCAGCATTTT,CASSQLGGSNQPQHF
TRBJ1-1,few,TRBV5-5,-,TGTGCCAGCAGCTTGAAGATGTGGTACACTGAAGCTTTCTTT,CASSLKMWYTEAFF
TRBJ2-1,many,TRBV20-1,-,TGCAGTGCTGGGCAAGGGGTCTCCTACAATGAGCAGTTCTTC,CSAGQGVSYNEQFF
TRBJ1-1,many,TRBV5-1,-,TGCGCCAGCAGCTTCCAGGACACTGAAGCTTTCTTT,CASSFQDTEAFF
TRBJ1-2,-,TRBV4-2,TRBD1,TGTGCCAGCAGCCCCGGGACAGGGGACTATGGCTACACCTTC,CASSPGTGDYGYTF
TRBJ2-5,-,TRBV20-1,-,TGCAGTGCTAGCGGCCTAGGGAATCAAGAGACCCAGTACTTC,CSASGLGNQETQYF
TRBJ1-1,many,TRBV20-1,-,TGCAGGGCCCTCCTGGTGAGGAACACTGAAGCTTTCTTT,CRALLVRNTEAFF
TRBJ2-7,-,TRBV18,-,TGTGCCAGCTCAAGCACCAACACCGGCGGGGAGCAGTACTTC,CASSSTNTGGEQYF
TRBJ2-6,many,TRBV6-4,-,TGTGCCAGCAGTGACTCGAACTCTGGGGCCAACGTCCTGACTTTC,CASSDSNSGANVLTF
TRBJ2-1,many,TRBV5-1,-,TGCGCCAGCAGCTTGGCCGTAACCAGGGAGTCTGAGCAGTTCTTC,CASSLAVTRESEQFF
TRBJ1-5,many,TRBV6-6,-,TGTGCCAGCAGTTACTCGCAAGGGGGACGTAGCAATCAGCCCCAGCATTTT,CASSYSQGGRSNQPQHF
TRBJ1-1,many,TRBV18,-,TGTGCCAGCTCACCGCCGGGAACTAACACTGAAGCTTTCTTT,CASSPPGTNTEAFF
TRBJ2-5,many,TRBV15,TRBD1,TGTGCCACCAGCAGAGCCGGACAGGGGCAAGAGACCCAGTACTTC,CATSRAGQGQETQYF
TRBJ1-1,many,TRBV7-9,-,TGTGCCAGCAGCTTCGGGCTGAACACTGAAGCTTTCTTT,CASSFGLNTEAFF
TRBJ2-1,many,TRBV29-1,-,TGCAGCGTCGGGACGCCCACATACAATGAGCAGTTCTTC,CSVGTPTYNEQFF
TRBJ1-1,many,TRBV7-9,-,TGTGCCAGCACCCCCGAGGGGGGCGCTGAAGCTTTCTTT,CASTPEGGAEAFF
TRBJ2-1,few,TRBV12-5,-,TGTGCTAGTGGTTTGAGCAGGGTCAATGAGCAGTTCTTC,CASGLSRVNEQFF
TRBJ1-5,few,TRBV29-1,TRBD1,TGCAGCGCCACGACAGGGGGTAATCAGCCCCAGCATTTT,CSATTGGNQPQHF
TRBJ2-5,many,TRBV7-2,-,TGTGCCAGCAGCTGGGACTGGAGGCAAGAGACCCAGTACTTC,CASSWDWRQETQYF
TRBJ2-2,few,TRBV4-2,TRBD2,TGTGCCAGCAAGACTAGCGGGCGGAACGGGGAGCTGTTTTTT,CASKTSGRNGELFF
TRBJ1-5,many,TRBV28,TRBD1,TGTGCCAGCAGTTTATTTAGGCAGGGGGGTAAGCCCCAGCATTTT,CASSLFRQGGKPQHF
TRBJ2-7,many,TRBV6-2/TRBV6-3,TRBD1,TGTGCCAGCAGTTACGGACAGGGGGGTTACGAGCAGTACTTC,CASSYGQGGYEQYF
TRBJ2-3,-,TRBV11-2,-,TGTGCCAGCAGCCCTTATCTCCCAGATACGCAGTATTTT,CASSPYLPDTQYF
TRBJ2-3,many,TRBV5-1,-,TGCGCCAGCAGAGGTAGACGTGATTCCCTGGATACGCAGTATTTT,CASRGRRDSLDTQYF
TRBJ2-7,many,TRBV29-1,-,TGCAGCGCTGGACGGAACTACGAGCAGTACTTC,CSAGRNYEQYF
TRBJ2-1,once,TRBV20-1,-,TGCAGTGCTAGAGTCCGGGAATACTTCAATGAGCAGTCCTTC,CSARVREYFNEQSF